This T cell receptor beta chain was sequenced during a study of cytomegalovirus exposure and HLA in healthy donors. General study results and limits: Later examination showed HLA-associated TCR beta chains had greater clonal expansion than equally common others. Segments of the TCR beta V type were, in most cases, productive about 87% or about 30% of the time in an earlier analysis.

The CDR3 runs 16 residues. V lost 0 bases, J lost 4 bases, and 7 bases stayed unmatched. The germline V gene encodes CDR1 SGHTS and CDR2 YDEGEE. This clone was seen once. The antigen is unknown. A multiplex PCR was run with 60 Vbeta primers and 13 Jbeta primers. Measured with immunoSEQ multiplex PCR; TCRdb has only the in-frame clones, and not every one. The sample includes 110,000 to 150,000 clones, roughly 70% of them seen just once. The chain recombines TRBV5-8 with TRBJ2-5; 9 bases are a match to TRBD2. This clonotype was sampled from a woman aged 55-70 years in good health and CMV-seropositive. The specimen was PBMCs. For the CDR3, the DNA is TGTGCCAGCAGCTTGGGAGTAGCGGGAGACGTAGAGACCCAGTACTTC. Protein sequence: CASSLGVAGDVETQYF. Full variable domain (outside the CDR3, taken from reference TRBV5-8 and TRBJ2-5): EAGVTQSPTHLIKTRGQQATLRCSPISGHTSVYWYQQALGLGLQFLLWYDEGEERNRGNFPPRFSGRQFPNYSSELNVNALELEDSALYLCASSLGVAGDVETQYFGPGTRLLVL.